A selection of T cell receptor beta chains follows, all from one sample in a study of blood T cell repertoires in COVID-19. The data were produced by immunoSEQ multiplex PCR, yet TCRdb's version contains in-frame clones alone and is incomplete. The sample lists some 150,000 clones, around 85% seen once, with roughly 8% in the top ten. Sequences were obtained from peripheral blood. The receptors come from a woman between 55 and 75 years old with COVID-19, enrolled during active disease. Each CDR3 is given with its conserved first and last residue.

j_call,v_call,cdr3_aa
TRBJ1-1,TRBV18,CASSLQDYAFF
TRBJ2-3,TRBV5-1,CASSLGPDRVSDTQYF
TRBJ1-1,TRBV7-9,CASSRGGDFTEAFF
TRBJ1-4,TRBV5-1,CASSPTGATNEKLFF
TRBJ1-2,TRBV30,CAWSAAGTGRNRGGYTF
TRBJ2-2,TRBV11-2,CASTKSPGWSGELFF
TRBJ2-3,TRBV3-1/TRBV3-2,CASSPWTSGANTDTQYF
TRBJ1-1,TRBV7-7,CASSHDRPDRGGNTEAFF
TRBJ1-6,TRBV5-1,CASSLLQTETPLHF
TRBJ1-1,TRBV7-6,CASSEAVPGGWATEAFF
TRBJ2-3,TRBV15,CATSRDLSDTQYF
TRBJ1-6,TRBV15,CATSREQGGYNSPLHF
TRBJ2-6,TRBV5-1,CASSETSGVLGANVLTF
TRBJ2-7,TRBV13,CASSFQGFLYEQYF
TRBJ2-2,TRBV5-4,CASSWDSGLNTGELFF
TRBJ1-5,TRBV12-5,CASALYQPQHF
TRBJ2-5,TRBV7-3,CASSRAHGEFQETQYF
TRBJ2-1,TRBV7-3,CASSHGGQVYNEQFF
TRBJ1-5,TRBV7-5,CVRSLGGRFGADSNQPQHF
TRBJ2-3,TRBV19,CASSITLARTDTQYF
TRBJ2-5,TRBV5-1,CASSLAGVSQETQYF
TRBJ1-2,TRBV7-3,CASSSGQGYGYTF
TRBJ2-7,TRBV7-8,CASSLHLRRDYEQYF